This T cell receptor (beta chain) was captured in a study of glioma-infiltrating T cells after dendritic cell vaccination. The primer mix had 60 V beta and 13 J beta primers. Produced via immunoSEQ multiplex PCR; TCRdb's table is partial and in-frame only. The data show tens of thousands of clones, more than 75% seen once. Germline CDR1 reads SGDLS; CDR2 reads YYNGEE. V lost 2 bases, J lost 6 bases, and 8 bases stayed unmatched. The CDR3 runs to 14 residues. Time point noted: after dendritic cell vaccination, including at tumor progression/relapse. Patients had residual fresh-frozen tumor tissue and more than two years of survival data. No glioblastoma patient carried an isocitrate dehydrogenase mutation.

The receptor was isolated from a human donor with glioblastoma. The input for sequencing was blood, taken after dendritic cell vaccination. The genes are TRBV9 and TRBJ2-7, with 7 bases fitting TRBD1. The CDR3 nucleotides read TGTGCCAGCAGCGTGGAGACAGGGAATAGCGAGCAGTACTTC. This translates into CASSVETGNSEQYF.